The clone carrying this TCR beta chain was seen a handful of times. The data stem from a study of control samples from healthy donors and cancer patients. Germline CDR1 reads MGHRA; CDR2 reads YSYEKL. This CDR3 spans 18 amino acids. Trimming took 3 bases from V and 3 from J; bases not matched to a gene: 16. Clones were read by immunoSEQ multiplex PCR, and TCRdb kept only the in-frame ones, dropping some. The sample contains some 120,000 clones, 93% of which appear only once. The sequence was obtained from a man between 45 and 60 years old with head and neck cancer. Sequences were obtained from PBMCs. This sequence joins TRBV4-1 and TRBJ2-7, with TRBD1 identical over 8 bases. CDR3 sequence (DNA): TGCGCCAGCAGCCAGGGCGAAGTGCAGGGGGCGCGATTCTACGAGCAGTACTTC. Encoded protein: CASSQGEVQGARFYEQYF.